This T cell receptor (beta chain) comes out of a study of technical replicates of blood from several donors. This CDR3 contains 13 residues. The V segment lost 4 bases and the J segment 4 bases; nucleotides outside the gene matches: 2. Germline V gene lookup returns CDR1 GTSNPN and CDR2 SVGIG (reference sequence). Libraries were prepared by immunoSEQ multiplex PCR; TCRdb keeps only in-frame clonotypes and omits some of them. The sample records 84,000 or so clones, 90% to 95% being singletons. This clone was found a few times. The sequencing input was T cells isolated from PBMCs. V usage is TRBV30 and J usage is TRBJ1-5, with TRBD1 matching 9 bases. This receptor was taken from a human donor in good health. CDR3 sequence: CAWNGQGNQPQHF. The CDR3 DNA reads as TGTGCCTGGAACGGACAGGGGAATCAGCCCCAGCATTTT.